This TCR beta chain was captured in a study of blood T cell repertoires in COVID-19. Clones were read by immunoSEQ multiplex PCR, and TCRdb kept only the in-frame ones, dropping some. The table has about 250,000 clones, approximately 85% seen once. Allocation to cohorts depended on clinical history reported by the participants. The length of the CDR3 is 15 residues. Germline V gives CDR1 MGHRA, CDR2 YSYEKL. Trimming removed 0 bases at V and 0 bases at J, with 6 bases between. The sample was PBMCs or T cells enriched from blood (not recorded which). The chain has TRBV4-1 and TRBJ1-5; possible D gene TRBD1, 5 bases. The sequence came from a woman aged 25 to 39 who had recovered from COVID-19. CDR3 nucleotide sequence: TGCGCCAGCAGCCAAGATCAGGGTAGCAATCAGCCCCAGCATTTT. It yields the protein CASSQDQGSNQPQHF.